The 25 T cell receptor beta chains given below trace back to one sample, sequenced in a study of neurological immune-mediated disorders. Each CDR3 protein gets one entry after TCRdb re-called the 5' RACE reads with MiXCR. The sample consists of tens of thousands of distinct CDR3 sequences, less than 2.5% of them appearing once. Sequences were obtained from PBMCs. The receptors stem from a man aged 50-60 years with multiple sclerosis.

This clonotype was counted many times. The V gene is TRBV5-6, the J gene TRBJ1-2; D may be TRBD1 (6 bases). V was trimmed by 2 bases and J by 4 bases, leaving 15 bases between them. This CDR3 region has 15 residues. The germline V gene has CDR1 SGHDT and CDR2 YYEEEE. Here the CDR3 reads CASSLQGSLGYGYTF. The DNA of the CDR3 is TGTGCCAGCAGCTTACAGGGTTCCCTTGGCTATGGCTACACCTTC.

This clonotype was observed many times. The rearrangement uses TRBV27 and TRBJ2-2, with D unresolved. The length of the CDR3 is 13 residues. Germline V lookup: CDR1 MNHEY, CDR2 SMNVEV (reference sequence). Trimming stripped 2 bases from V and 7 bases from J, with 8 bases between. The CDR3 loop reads CASSLGVGGELFF. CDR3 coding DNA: TGTGCCAGCAGTTTAGGGGTTGGCGGGGAGCTGTTTTTT.

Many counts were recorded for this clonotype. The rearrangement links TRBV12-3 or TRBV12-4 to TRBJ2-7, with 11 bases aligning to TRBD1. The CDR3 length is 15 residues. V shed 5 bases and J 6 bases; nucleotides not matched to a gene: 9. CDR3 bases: TGTGCCAGCAGTCCTCCAGGACAGGGGGCGAGCGAGCAGTACTTC. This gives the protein CASSPPGQGASEQYF.

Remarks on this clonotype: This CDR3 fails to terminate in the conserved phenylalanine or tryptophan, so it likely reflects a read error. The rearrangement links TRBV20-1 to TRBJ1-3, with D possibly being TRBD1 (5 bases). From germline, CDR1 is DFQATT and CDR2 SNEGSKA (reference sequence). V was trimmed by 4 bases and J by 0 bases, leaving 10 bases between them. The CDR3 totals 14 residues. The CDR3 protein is CSATGFNSGNTIYN. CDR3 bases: TGCAGTGCTACAGGGTTTAACTCTGGAAACACCATATATAAT.

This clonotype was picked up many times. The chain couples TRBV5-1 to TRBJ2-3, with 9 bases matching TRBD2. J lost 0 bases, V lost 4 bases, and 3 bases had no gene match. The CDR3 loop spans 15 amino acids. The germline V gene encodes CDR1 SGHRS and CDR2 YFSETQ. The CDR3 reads CASSSSGGSTDTQYF. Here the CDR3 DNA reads TGCGCCAGCAGCAGTAGCGGGGGCAGCACAGATACGCAGTATTTT.

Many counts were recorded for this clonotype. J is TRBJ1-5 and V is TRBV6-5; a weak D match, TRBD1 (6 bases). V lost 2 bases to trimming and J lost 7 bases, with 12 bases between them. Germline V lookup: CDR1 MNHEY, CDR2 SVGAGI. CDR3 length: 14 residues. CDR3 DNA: TGTGCCAGCAGTTACAGGGGGGTAGGCCAGCCCCAGCATTTT. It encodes CASSYRGVGQPQHF.

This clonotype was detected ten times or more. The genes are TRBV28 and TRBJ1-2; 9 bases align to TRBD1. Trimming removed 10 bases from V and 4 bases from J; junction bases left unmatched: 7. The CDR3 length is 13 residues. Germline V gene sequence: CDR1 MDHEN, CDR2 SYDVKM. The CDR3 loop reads CATGTGPVYGYTF. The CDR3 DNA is TGTGCCACCGGGACAGGGCCGGTCTATGGCTACACCTTC.

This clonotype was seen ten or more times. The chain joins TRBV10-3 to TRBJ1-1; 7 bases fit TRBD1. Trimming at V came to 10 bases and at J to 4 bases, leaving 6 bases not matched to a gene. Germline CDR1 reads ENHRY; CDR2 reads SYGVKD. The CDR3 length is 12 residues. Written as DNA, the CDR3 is TGTGCCACCAAGGACAGGTCCACTGAAGCTTTCTTT. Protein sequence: CATKDRSTEAFF.

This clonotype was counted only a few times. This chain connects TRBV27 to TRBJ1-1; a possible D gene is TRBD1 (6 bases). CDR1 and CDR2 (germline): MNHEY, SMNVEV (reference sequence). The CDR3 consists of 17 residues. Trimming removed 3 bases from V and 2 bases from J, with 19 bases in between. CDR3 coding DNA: TGTGCCAGCAGTTTGACAGGACTCCGTAATGCAAACACTGAAGCTTTCTTT. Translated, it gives CASSLTGLRNANTEAFF.

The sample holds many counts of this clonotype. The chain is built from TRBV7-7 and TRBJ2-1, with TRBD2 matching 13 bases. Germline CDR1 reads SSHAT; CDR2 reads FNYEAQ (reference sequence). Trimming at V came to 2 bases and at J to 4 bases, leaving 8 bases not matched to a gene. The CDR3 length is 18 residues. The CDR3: CASSLRLAGGIGYNEQFF. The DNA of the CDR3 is TGTGCCAGCAGCTTAAGACTAGCGGGGGGTATAGGTTACAATGAGCAGTTCTTC.

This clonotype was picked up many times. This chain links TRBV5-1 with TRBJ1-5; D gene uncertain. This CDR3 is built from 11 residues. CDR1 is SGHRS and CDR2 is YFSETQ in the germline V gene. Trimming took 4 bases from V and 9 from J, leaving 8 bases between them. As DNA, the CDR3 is TGCGCCAGCAGCCCGGAGCGGCCCCAGCATTTT. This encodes CASSPERPQHF.

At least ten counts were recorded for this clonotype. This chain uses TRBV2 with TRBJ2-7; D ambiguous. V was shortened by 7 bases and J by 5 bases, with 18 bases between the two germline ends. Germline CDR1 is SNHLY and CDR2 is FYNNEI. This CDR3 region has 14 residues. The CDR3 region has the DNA TGTGCCAGCACGGATACTCCCCGCCTAGACGAGCAGTACTTC. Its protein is CASTDTPRLDEQYF.

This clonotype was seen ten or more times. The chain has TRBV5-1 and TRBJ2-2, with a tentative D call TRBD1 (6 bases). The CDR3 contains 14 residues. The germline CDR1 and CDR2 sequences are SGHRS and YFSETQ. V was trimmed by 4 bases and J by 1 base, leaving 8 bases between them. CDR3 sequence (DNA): TGCGCCAGCAGCCAGGGACAGAACACCGGGGAGCTGTTTTTT. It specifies CASSQGQNTGELFF.

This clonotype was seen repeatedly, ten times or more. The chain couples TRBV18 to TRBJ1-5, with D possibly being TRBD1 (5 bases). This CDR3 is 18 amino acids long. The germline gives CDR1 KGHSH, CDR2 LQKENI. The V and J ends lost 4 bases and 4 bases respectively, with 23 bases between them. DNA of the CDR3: TGTGCCAGCTCACAGAGGGGACTCGATCCCGAAGGGAATCAGCCCCAGCATTTT. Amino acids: CASSQRGLDPEGNQPQHF.

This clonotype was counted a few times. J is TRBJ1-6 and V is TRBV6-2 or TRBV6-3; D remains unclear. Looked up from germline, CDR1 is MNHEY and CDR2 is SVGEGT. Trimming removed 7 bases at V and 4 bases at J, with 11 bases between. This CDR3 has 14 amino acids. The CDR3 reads CASMEDGYNSPLHF. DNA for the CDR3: TGTGCCAGCATGGAGGACGGATATAATTCACCCCTCCACTTT.

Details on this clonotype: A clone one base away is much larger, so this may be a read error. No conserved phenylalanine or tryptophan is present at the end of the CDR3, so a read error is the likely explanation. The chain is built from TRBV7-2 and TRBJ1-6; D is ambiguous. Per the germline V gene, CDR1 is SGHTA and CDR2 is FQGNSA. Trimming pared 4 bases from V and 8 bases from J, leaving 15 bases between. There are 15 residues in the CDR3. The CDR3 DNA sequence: TGTGCCAGCAGCTCCCTCGGACCCCCGGATTCACCCCTCCACTGT. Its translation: CASSSLGPPDSPLHC.

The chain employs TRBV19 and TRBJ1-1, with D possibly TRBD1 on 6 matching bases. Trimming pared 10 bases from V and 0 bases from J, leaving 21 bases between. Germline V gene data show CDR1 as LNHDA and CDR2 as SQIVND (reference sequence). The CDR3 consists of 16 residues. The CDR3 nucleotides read TGTGCCACTATGCGGACAGAAACGATATTGAACACTGAAGCTTTCTTT. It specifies CATMRTETILNTEAFF.

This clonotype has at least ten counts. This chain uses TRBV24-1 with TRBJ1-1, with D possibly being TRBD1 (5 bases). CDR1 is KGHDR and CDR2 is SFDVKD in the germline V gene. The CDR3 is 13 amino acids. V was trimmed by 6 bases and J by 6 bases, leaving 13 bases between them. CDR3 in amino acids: CATSPGTSSEAFF. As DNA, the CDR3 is TGTGCCACCAGTCCCGGGACTTCCTCTGAAGCTTTCTTT.

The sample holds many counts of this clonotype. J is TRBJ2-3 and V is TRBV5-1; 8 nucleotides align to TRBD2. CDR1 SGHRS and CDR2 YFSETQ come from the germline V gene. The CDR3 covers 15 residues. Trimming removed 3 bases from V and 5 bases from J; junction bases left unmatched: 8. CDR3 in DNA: TGCGCCAGCAGCTCGGGGGGGCGAACCTTAGATACGCAGTATTTT. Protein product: CASSSGGRTLDTQYF.

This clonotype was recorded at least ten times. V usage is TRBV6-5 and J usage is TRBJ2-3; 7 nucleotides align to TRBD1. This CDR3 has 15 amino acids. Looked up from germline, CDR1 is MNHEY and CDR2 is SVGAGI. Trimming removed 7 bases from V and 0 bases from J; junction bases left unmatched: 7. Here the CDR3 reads CASKDRDSSTDTQYF. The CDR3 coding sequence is TGTGCCAGCAAGGACCGGGACAGCAGCACAGATACGCAGTATTTT.

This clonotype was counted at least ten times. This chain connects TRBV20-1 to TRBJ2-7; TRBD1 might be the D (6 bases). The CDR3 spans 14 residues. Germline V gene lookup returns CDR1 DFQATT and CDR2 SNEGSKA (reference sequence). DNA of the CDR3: TGCAGCATACCCAACGACAGGACCCTCGACGAGCAGTACTTC. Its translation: CSIPNDRTLDEQYF.

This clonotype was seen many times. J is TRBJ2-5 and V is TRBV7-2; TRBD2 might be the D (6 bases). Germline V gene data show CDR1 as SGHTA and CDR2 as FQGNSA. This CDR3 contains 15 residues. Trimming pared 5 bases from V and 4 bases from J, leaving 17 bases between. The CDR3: CASSPRRGIGETQYF. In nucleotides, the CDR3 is TGTGCCAGCAGCCCCAGGAGGGGAATAGGAGAGACCCAGTACTTC. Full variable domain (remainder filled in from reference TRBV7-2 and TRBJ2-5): GAGVSQSPSNKVTEKGKDVELRCDPISGHTALYWYRQSLGQGLEFLIYFQGNSAPDKSGLPSDRFSAERTGGSVSTLTIQRTQQEDSAVYLCASSPRRGIGETQYFGPGTRLLVL.

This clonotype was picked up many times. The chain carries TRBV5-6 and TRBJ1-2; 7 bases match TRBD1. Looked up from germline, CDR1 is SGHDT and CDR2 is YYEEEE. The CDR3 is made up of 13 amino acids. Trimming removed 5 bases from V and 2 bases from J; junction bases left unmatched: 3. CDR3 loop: CASRPTGNYGYTF. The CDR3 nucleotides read TGTGCCAGCAGACCGACAGGGAACTATGGCTACACCTTC.

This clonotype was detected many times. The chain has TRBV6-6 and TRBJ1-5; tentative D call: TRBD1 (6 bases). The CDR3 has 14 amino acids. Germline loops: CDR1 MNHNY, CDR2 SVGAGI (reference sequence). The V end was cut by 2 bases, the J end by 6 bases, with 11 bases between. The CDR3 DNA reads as TGTGCCAGCAGTTACAGACAGGCTCTTCAGCCCCAGCATTTT. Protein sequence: CASSYRQALQPQHF.

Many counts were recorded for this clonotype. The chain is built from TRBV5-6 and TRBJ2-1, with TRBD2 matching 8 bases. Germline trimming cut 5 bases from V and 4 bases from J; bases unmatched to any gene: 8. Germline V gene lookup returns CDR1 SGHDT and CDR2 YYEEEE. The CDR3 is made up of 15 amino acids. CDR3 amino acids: CASSIAGPRYNEQFF. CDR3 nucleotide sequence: TGTGCCAGCAGTATAGCGGGGCCCCGTTACAATGAGCAGTTCTTC.